This TCR beta chain was documented in a study of blood T cell repertoires in COVID-19. The CDR3 runs to 15 residues. V lost 5 bases to trimming and J lost 5 bases; unmatched junction nucleotides: 3. Germline CDR1 reads LNHDA; CDR2 reads SQIVND (reference sequence). Sequencing was performed with immunoSEQ multiplex PCR; in TCRdb, only in-frame clones are kept and a portion is missing. The sample yields tens of thousands of clones, roughly 90% seen once. The chain carries TRBV19 and TRBJ2-5; 15 nucleotides agree with TRBD2. This clonotype was obtained from a human donor with acute or convalescent COVID-19. The donor label of this sample is uncertain. Input material: peripheral blood. The CDR3 is CASSRTSGRAETQYF. The DNA for the CDR3 is TGTGCCAGTAGTCGGACTAGCGGGAGGGCTGAGACCCAGTACTTC.